This TCR beta chain came from a study of CD8 T cells in Susac syndrome. The CDR3 extends over 11 amino acids. The V gene's germline CDR1 is MDHEN and CDR2 SYDVKM. The germline V and J ends were trimmed by 6 bases and 9 bases, with 10 bases remaining between them. The RNA, about 0.45 to 1 ug, was put through reverse transcription using random hexamers. The TCR beta CDR3 was amplified by immunoSEQ multiplex PCR across 54 Vbeta, 13 Jbeta. One entry per CDR3 protein, called by TCRdb with MiXCR from the immunoSEQ multiplex PCR reads. The table lists roughly 130,000 distinct CDR3 sequences, more than 90% of them singletons.

The genes are TRBV28 and TRBJ2-3, with D perhaps TRBD2 (6 bases). This clonotype was obtained from a human donor in good health. The sequenced material came from CD4+ T cells from PBMCs. CDR3 bases: TGTGCCAGCAGCCGGGAGTGGACGCAGTATTTT. Its protein is CASSREWTQYF.